This TCR beta chain was sequenced for a study of patients and donors after allogeneic stem cell transplantation. Trimming shortened V by 5 bases and J by 7 bases, and 18 bases separated the two germline ends. There are 15 residues in the CDR3. This clonotype was recorded at least ten times. TCRdb fed the RT-PCR reads into MiXCR, producing one record per CDR3 protein. The sample holds roughly 940,000 distinct CDR3 sequences, more than 15% seen once. This chain links TRBV12-3 or TRBV12-4 with TRBJ1-5; D ambiguous. Sequencing was performed on blood, either unsorted or a sorted T cell fraction (not recorded which). The receptor's source is a human donor who was either an allogeneic HSCT recipient or a stem cell or donor lymphocyte infusion donor (not recorded which). It is not recorded whose cells these are; they may come from a transplant donor. DNA for the CDR3: TGTGCCAGCAGTCCCGGCCTTAGCGGGCACCAGCCCCAGCATTTT. It yields the protein CASSPGLSGHQPQHF.